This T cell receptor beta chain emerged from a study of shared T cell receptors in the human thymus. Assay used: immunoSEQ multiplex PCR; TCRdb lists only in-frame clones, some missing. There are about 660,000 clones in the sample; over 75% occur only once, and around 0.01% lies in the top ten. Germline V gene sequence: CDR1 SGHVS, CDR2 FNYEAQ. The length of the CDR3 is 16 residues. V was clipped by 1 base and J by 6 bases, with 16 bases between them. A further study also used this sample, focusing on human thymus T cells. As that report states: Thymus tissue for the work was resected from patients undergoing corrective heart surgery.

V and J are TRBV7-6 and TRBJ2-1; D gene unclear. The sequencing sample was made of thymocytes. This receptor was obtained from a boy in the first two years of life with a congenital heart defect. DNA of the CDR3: TGTGCCAGCAGCTTAGGTTACGCGAGGCGAGTCAATGAGCAGTTCTTC. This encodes CASSLGYARRVNEQFF.